This TCR beta chain was identified during a study of PD-1 blockade in classical Hodgkin lymphoma. The table came from immunoSEQ multiplex PCR; TCRdb's copy has only in-frame clones and leaves some out. The sample holds some 84,000 clones, about 89% seen once. The sample holds one count of this clone. Its antigen is as yet unknown. The CDR3 has 17 amino acids. V was trimmed by 1 base and J by 0 bases, leaving 13 bases between them. The germline gives CDR1 LGHNA, CDR2 YNFKEQ. General observations from the study: Only CD4+ TCR diversity, not CD8+, had risen significantly by C4D1. The baseline diversity of complete responders showed similarity to that of newly diagnosed patients. The causes of the repertoire differences, possibly disease activity or prior therapy, remain undefined.

Relapses following autologous stem cell transplantation were seen in all patients, with brentuximab vedotin exposure varying. Reported best responses ranged across complete response, partial response or progressive disease. The source was peripheral blood mononuclear cells (PBMCs), collected at baseline. This rearrangement joins TRBV4-2 to TRBJ2-1, with a possible D match to TRBD2 (5 bases). This clonotype was obtained from a human donor with classical Hodgkin lymphoma. The CDR3 protein is CASSQVTGTSSYNEQFF. The DNA for the CDR3 is TGTGCCAGCAGCCAAGTAACCGGCACTAGCTCCTACAATGAGCAGTTCTTC.